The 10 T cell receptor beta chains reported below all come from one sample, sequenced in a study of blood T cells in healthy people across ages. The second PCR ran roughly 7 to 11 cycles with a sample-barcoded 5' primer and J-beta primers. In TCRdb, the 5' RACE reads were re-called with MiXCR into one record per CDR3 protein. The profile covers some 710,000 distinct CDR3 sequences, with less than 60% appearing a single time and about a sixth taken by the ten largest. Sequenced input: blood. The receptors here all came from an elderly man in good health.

This CDR3 reads CASSQGPLNTGELFF. The DNA for the CDR3 is TGCGCCAGCAGCCAGGGACCCCTGAACACCGGGGAGCTGTTTTTT. The rearrangement links TRBV4-3 to TRBJ2-2; D might be TRBD1 or TRBD2, each matching 5 bases. Germline loops: CDR1 LGHNA, CDR2 YSLEER. This CDR3 has 15 amino acids. V was shortened by 3 bases and J by 1 base, with 9 bases between the two germline ends.

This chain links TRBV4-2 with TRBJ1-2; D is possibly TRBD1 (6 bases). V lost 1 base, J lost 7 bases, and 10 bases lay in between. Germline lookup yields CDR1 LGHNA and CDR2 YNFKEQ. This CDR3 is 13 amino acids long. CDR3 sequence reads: CASSQVTGRGYTF. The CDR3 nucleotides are TGTGCCAGCAGCCAAGTTACAGGGCGTGGCTACACCTTC.

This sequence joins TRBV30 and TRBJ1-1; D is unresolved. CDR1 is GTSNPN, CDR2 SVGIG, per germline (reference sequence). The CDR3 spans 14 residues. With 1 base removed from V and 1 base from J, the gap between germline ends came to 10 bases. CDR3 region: CAWSATVPNTEAFF. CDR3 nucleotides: TGTGCCTGGAGTGCCACGGTCCCGAACACTGAAGCTTTCTTT.

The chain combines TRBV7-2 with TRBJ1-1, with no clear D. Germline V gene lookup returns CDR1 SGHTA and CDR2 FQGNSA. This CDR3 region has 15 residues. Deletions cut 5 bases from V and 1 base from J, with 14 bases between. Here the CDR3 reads CASSQEGFRNTEAFF. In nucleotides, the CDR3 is TGTGCCAGCAGCCAGGAAGGGTTTAGGAACACTGAAGCTTTCTTT. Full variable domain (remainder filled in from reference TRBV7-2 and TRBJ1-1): GAGVSQSPSNKVTEKGKDVELRCDPISGHTALYWYRQSLGQGLEFLIYFQGNSAPDKSGLPSDRFSAERTGGSVSTLTIQRTQQEDSAVYLCASSQEGFRNTEAFFGQGTRLTVV.

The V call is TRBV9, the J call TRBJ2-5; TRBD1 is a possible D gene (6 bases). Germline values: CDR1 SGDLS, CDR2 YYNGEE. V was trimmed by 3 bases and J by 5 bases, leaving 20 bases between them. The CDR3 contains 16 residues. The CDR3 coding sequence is TGTGCCAGCAGCGCGGCAGGGGAAGATGTGGGGGAGACCCAGTACTTC. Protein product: CASSAAGEDVGETQYF.

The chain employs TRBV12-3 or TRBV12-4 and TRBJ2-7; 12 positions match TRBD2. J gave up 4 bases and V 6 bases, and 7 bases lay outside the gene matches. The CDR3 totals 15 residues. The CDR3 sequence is CASSRLAGVSYEQYF. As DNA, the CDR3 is TGTGCCAGCAGCCGACTAGCGGGAGTCTCATACGAGCAGTACTTC.

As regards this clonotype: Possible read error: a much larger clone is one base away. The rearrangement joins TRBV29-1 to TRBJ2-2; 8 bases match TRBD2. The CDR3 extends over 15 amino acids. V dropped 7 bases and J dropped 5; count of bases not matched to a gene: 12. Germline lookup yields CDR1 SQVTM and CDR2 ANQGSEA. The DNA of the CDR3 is TGCAGCGCCCAATTTCAGCGGGGGAAAACCGGGGAGCTGTTTTTT. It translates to CSAQFQRGKTGELFF.

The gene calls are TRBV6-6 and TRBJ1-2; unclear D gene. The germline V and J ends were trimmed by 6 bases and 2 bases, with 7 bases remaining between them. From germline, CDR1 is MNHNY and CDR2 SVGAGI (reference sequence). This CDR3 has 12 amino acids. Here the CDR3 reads CASRRMNYGYTF. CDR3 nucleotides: TGTGCCAGCAGGCGAATGAACTATGGCTACACCTTC.

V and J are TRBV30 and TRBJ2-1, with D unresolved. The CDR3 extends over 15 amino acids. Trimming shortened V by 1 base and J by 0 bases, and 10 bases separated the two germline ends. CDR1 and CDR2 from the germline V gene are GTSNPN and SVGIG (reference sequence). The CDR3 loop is CAWSDTWSSYNEQFF. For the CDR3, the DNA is TGTGCCTGGAGTGACACCTGGAGCTCCTACAATGAGCAGTTCTTC.

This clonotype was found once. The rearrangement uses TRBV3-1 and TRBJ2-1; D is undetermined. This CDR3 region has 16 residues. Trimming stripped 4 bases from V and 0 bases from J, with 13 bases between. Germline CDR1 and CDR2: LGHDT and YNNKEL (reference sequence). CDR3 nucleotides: TGTGCCAGCAGCCCTTGGACGGCTAGCTCCTACAATGAGCAGTTCTTC. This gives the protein CASSPWTASSYNEQFF.